The T cell receptor beta chain described here comes from a study of cytomegalovirus exposure and HLA in healthy donors. Of note for this clone: The antigen is unknown.

The PCR was carried out with 60 Vbeta primers and 13 Jbeta primers. Sequencing was performed with immunoSEQ multiplex PCR; in TCRdb, only in-frame clones are kept and a portion is missing. Recorded for this sample: some 130,000 clones. Trimming at V came to 5 bases and at J to 0 bases, leaving 8 bases not matched to a gene. CDR1 and CDR2 from the germline V gene are PRHDT and FYEKMQ (reference sequence). This CDR3 is 17 amino acids long. Study-wide results and limits: There were several of the most significant clusters that appeared linked to common viral pathogens in a later analysis.

This TCR derives from a man between 18 and 29 years old in good health and CMV-seronegative. This rearrangement joins TRBV13 to TRBJ1-3; 9 bases are shared with TRBD1. Sequenced: PBMCs. CDR3 residues: CASSQMTGGSSGNTIYF. CDR3 in DNA: TGTGCCAGCAGCCAAATGACAGGGGGGAGCTCTGGAAACACCATATATTTT.